A single sample is the source of the 17 T cell receptor beta chains below, sequenced in a study of blood T cell repertoires in COVID-19. Assay: immunoSEQ multiplex PCR; the TCRdb copy retains only in-frame clones and omits some. The sample records about 180,000 clones, approximately 89% being singletons. Sequencing input: PBMCs or T cells enriched from blood (not recorded which). These receptors were collected from a woman aged 40 to 55 with acute COVID-19.

The chain combines TRBV11-3 with TRBJ2-1; TRBD2 agrees at 7 bases. Germline V gives CDR1 SGHNT, CDR2 YENEEA. This CDR3 has 15 residues. Trimming removed 3 bases from V and 5 bases from J; junction bases left unmatched: 7. Here the CDR3 reads CASSFTSERHNEQFF. The DNA for the CDR3 is TGTGCCAGCAGCTTCACTAGCGAGCGGCACAATGAGCAGTTCTTC.

The genes are TRBV29-1 and TRBJ2-1, with TRBD2 matching 15 bases. V dropped 7 bases and J dropped 9; count of bases not matched to a gene: 7. The germline gives CDR1 SQVTM, CDR2 ANQGSEA. This CDR3 contains 14 residues. For the CDR3, the DNA is TGCAGCGGCGGACTAGCGGGAGGGCATGGTGAGCAGTTCTTC. The encoded protein is CSGGLAGGHGEQFF.

The J gene is TRBJ1-5, the V gene TRBV27, with D perhaps matching TRBD1 (6 bases). V was clipped by 9 bases and J by 3 bases, with 9 bases between them. The germline V gene encodes CDR1 MNHEY and CDR2 SMNVEV (reference sequence). The CDR3 covers 12 residues. The CDR3 coding sequence is TGTGCCAGTGGACAGCCCAATCAGCCCCAGCATTTT. It codes for CASGQPNQPQHF.

A single count supports this clone. V is TRBV11-2 and J is TRBJ2-1; 7 positions match TRBD1. With 1 base clipped from V and 2 bases from J, the junction kept 5 bases outside the gene matches. Germline CDR1 SGHAT, CDR2 FQNNGV. The CDR3 is 16 residues long. CDR3 in DNA: TGTGCCAGCAGCTTAGGGGTCGGGACAGCCTACAATGAGCAGTTCTTC. This codes for CASSLGVGTAYNEQFF.

The table lists this clone with a count of one. At one of its ends the junction is not consistent with the germline gene, which may arise from a read error. The CDR3 loop is CASSARGYTF. CDR3 sequence (DNA): TGTGCCAGCAGTGCAAGGGGCTACACATTC. V usage is TRBV2 and J usage is TRBJ1-2; possible D gene TRBD1, 5 bases. CDR1 is SNHLY and CDR2 is FYNNEI in the germline V gene. The CDR3 sequence is 10 residues long.

The chain couples TRBV30 to TRBJ2-7; TRBD1 might be the D (6 bases). Germline V gives CDR1 GTSNPN, CDR2 SVGIG (reference sequence). The CDR3 loop spans 11 amino acids. Trimming shortened V by 3 bases and J by 9 bases, and 12 bases separated the two germline ends. DNA for the CDR3: TGTGCCTGGAGCACCAGGGGTCCGCAGTACTTC. Amino acid sequence: CAWSTRGPQYF.

This clone was picked up a small number of times. The chain carries TRBV13 and TRBJ2-7; 7 bases match TRBD1. The CDR3 covers 16 residues. V was clipped by 5 bases and J by 3 bases; unmatched bases: 13. The germline gives CDR1 PRHDT, CDR2 FYEKMQ (reference sequence). In DNA, the CDR3 is TGTGCCAGCAGCCCTACAGGGGAACAAGGAGTCTACGAGCAGTACTTC. This sequence encodes CASSPTGEQGVYEQYF.

The rearrangement joins TRBV6-1 to TRBJ2-1; D is uncertain. This CDR3 comprises 15 residues. Trimming removed 3 bases at V and 3 bases at J, with 12 bases between. Germline V gives CDR1 MNHNS, CDR2 SASEGT. The CDR3 DNA is TGTGCCAGCAGTGAGGTAGGAGATGACTACAATGAGCAGTTCTTC. Its protein is CASSEVGDDYNEQFF.

The J gene is TRBJ2-1, the V gene TRBV11-2, with 12 nucleotides matching TRBD2. Trimming cost V 2 bases and J 9 bases; bases outside gene matches: 11. Germline V lookup: CDR1 SGHAT, CDR2 FQNNGV. The CDR3 has 17 residues. CDR3 bases: TGTGCCAGCAGCTTAAAGGTTCCTAGCGGGGGGGCCAGTGAGCAGTTCTTC. It specifies CASSLKVPSGGASEQFF.

The CDR3 loop is CASSLSSGGTTFQETQYF. CDR3 nucleotides: TGCGCCAGCAGCCTTTCTAGCGGGGGGACGACTTTCCAAGAGACCCAGTACTTC. The chain employs TRBV5-1 and TRBJ2-5, with 11 positions matching TRBD2. This CDR3 spans 18 amino acids. The germline V gene has CDR1 SGHRS and CDR2 YFSETQ. V lost 4 bases to trimming and J lost 1 base; unmatched junction nucleotides: 12. Looking up the rest from reference TRBV5-1 and TRBJ2-5 gives the full variable domain: KAGVTQTPRYLIKTRGQQVTLSCSPISGHRSVSWYQQTPGQGLQFLFEYFSETQRNKGNFPGRFSGRQFSNSRSEMNVSTLELGDSALYLCASSLSSGGTTFQETQYFGPGTRLLVL.

V usage is TRBV28 and J usage is TRBJ1-2; D not resolved. The V and J ends lost 6 bases and 0 bases respectively, with 11 bases between them. Germline values: CDR1 MDHEN, CDR2 SYDVKM. The CDR3 contains 14 residues. The CDR3: CASRPQIPNYGYTF. CDR3 DNA sequence: TGTGCCAGCAGGCCACAGATCCCTAACTATGGCTACACCTTC.

This clone showed up just a few times. The V call is TRBV5-6, the J call TRBJ1-2; D is uncertain. The ends were cut back, 2 bases at V and 3 bases at J, with 8 bases in the middle. Germline loops: CDR1 SGHDT, CDR2 YYEEEE. The CDR3 has 13 residues. The CDR3 DNA reads TGTGCCAGCAGCTTCTCCAGTGACTATGGCTACACCTTC. It encodes CASSFSSDYGYTF.

This clone has only a few counts. V usage is TRBV27 and J usage is TRBJ2-2; tentatively, D is TRBD1 (6 bases). The CDR3 spans 17 residues. From germline, CDR1 is MNHEY and CDR2 SMNVEV (reference sequence). Trimming stripped 1 base from V and 1 base from J, with 13 bases between. CDR3 sequence reads: CASSLYTGPKNTGELFF. CDR3 nucleotide sequence: TGTGCCAGCAGTTTATATACAGGGCCAAAGAACACCGGGGAGCTGTTTTTT.

With respect to this clone: A much larger clone lies one base from this, so it may be a read error. This sequence joins TRBV6-1 and TRBJ2-2, with TRBD2 as a possible D gene (5 bases). Germline V lookup: CDR1 MNHNS, CDR2 SASEGT. CDR3 length: 13 residues. The chain's CDR3 is CVSSDGDTGELFF. CDR3 nucleotide sequence: TGTGTCAGCAGTGACGGGGACACCGGGGAGCTGTTTTTT.

The J gene is TRBJ2-1, the V gene TRBV11-2; D is ambiguous. V dropped 1 base and J dropped 0 bases, with 13 bases sitting between them. The CDR3 runs 17 residues. CDR1 is SGHAT, CDR2 FQNNGV, per germline. The CDR3 sequence is CASSLVGGTYSYNEQFF. The DNA of the CDR3 is TGTGCCAGCAGCTTAGTTGGCGGCACCTACTCCTACAATGAGCAGTTCTTC.

This chain links TRBV27 with TRBJ1-5, with D perhaps TRBD1 (5 bases). The CDR3 runs 16 residues. V was cut by 6 bases and J by 3 bases, with 18 bases left in between. Germline V gives CDR1 MNHEY, CDR2 SMNVEV (reference sequence). The chain's CDR3 is CASSPAAGLDNQPQHF. The CDR3 coding sequence is TGTGCCAGCAGCCCCGCCGCAGGGTTGGACAATCAGCCCCAGCATTTT.

This clone was recorded only once. The CDR3 coding sequence is TGCGCCAGCAGCTTTCGAGTCAACTATGGCTACACCTTC. This translates into CASSFRVNYGYTF. This chain links TRBV5-1 with TRBJ1-2, with D unresolved. Per germline, CDR1 SGHRS and CDR2 YFSETQ. Between the trimmed V and J ends, which lost 2 bases and 2 bases, there was a span of 7 bases. The CDR3 runs 13 residues.